This TCR beta chain was recovered during a study of cytomegalovirus exposure and HLA in healthy donors. A note on this clone: The target antigen is unknown.

Per the germline V gene, CDR1 is ENHRY and CDR2 is SYGVKD. J lost 0 bases, V lost 10 bases, and 5 bases had no gene match. The CDR3 contains 14 residues. Findings of the study overall: 164 TCR beta chains were listed as cytomegalovirus-associated. Reports indicated that the classifier achieved high specificity and sensitivity in diagnosing cytomegalovirus status. Rare TCR sequences predominated, though certain public TCRs were found in many donors.

Using immunoSEQ multiplex PCR, the repertoire was profiled, and TCRdb retains in-frame clones only, with some absent. The sample includes about 64,000 clones, roughly 90% of them seen just once. The chain is built from TRBV10-3 and TRBJ2-7; 11 positions agree with TRBD2. The specimen was PBMCs. This clonotype was obtained from a woman aged 18-29 years in good health and CMV-seronegative. The CDR3 coding sequence is TGTGCCACCCACGGGACTAGCGGCTCCTACGAGCAGTACTTC. This codes for CATHGTSGSYEQYF.